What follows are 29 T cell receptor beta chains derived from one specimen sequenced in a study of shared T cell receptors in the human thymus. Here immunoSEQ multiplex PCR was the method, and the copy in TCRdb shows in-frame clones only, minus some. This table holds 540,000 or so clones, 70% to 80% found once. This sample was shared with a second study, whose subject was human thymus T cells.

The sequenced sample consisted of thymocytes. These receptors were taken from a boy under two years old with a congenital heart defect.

The CDR3 DNA follows: TGTGCCATCAGTGAGTCGGTAGCGGGAGGCACCGGGGAGCTGTTTTTT. Residues: CAISESVAGGTGELFF. This sequence joins TRBV10-3 and TRBJ2-2; 10 bases align to TRBD2. The V gene's germline CDR1 is ENHRY and CDR2 SYGVKD. CDR3 size: 16 residues. V lost 0 bases to trimming and J lost 4 bases; unmatched junction nucleotides: 2.

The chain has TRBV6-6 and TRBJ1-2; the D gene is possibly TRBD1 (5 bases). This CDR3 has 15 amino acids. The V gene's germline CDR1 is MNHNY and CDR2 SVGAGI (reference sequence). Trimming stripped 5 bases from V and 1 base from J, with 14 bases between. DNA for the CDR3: TGTGCCAGCAGTACGGGCCTAGGGGATAACTATGGCTACACCTTC. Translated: CASSTGLGDNYGYTF.

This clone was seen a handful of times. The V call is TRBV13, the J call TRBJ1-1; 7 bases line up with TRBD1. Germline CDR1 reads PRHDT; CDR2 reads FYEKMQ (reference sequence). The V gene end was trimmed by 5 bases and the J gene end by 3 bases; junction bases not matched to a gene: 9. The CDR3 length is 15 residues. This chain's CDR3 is CASSQLRQGDTEAFF. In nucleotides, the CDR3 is TGTGCCAGCAGCCAACTCAGACAGGGCGACACTGAAGCTTTCTTT.

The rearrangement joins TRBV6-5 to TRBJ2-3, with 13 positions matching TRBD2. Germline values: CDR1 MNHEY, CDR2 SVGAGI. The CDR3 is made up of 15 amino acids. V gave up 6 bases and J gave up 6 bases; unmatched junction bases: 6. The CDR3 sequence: CASRTGLAGDDTQYF. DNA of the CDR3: TGTGCCAGCAGAACAGGACTAGCGGGAGACGATACGCAGTATTTT.

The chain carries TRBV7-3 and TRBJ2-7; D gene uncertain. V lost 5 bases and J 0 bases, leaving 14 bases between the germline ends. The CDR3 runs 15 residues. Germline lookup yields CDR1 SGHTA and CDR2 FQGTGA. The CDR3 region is CASSLRDGPSYEQYF. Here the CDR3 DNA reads TGTGCCAGCAGCCTCCGCGATGGTCCCTCCTACGAGCAGTACTTC. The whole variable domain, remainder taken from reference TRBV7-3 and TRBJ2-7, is GAGVSQTPSNKVTEKGKYVELRCDPISGHTALYWYRQSLGQGPEFLIYFQGTGAADDSGLPNDRFFAVRPEGSVSTLKIQRTERGDSAVYLCASSLRDGPSYEQYFGPGTRLTVT.

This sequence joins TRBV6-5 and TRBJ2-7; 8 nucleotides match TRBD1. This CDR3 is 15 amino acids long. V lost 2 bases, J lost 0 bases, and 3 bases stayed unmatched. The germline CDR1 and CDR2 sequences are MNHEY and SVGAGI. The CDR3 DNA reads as TGTGCCAGCAGTTACGGGGACAGGTACTCCTACGAGCAGTACTTC. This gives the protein CASSYGDRYSYEQYF.

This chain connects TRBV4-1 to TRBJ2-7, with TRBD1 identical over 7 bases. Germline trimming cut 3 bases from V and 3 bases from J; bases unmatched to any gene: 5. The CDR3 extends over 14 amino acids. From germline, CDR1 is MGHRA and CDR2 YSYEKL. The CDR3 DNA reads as TGCGCCAGCAGCCAGGGACAGCCGTTCTACGAGCAGTACTTC. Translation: CASSQGQPFYEQYF.

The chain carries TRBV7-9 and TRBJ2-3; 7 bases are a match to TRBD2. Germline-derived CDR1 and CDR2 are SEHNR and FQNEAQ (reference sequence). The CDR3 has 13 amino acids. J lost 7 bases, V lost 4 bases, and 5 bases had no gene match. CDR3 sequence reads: CASSSRLAYTQYF. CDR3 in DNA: TGTGCCAGCAGCTCCCGACTAGCCTATACGCAGTATTTT.

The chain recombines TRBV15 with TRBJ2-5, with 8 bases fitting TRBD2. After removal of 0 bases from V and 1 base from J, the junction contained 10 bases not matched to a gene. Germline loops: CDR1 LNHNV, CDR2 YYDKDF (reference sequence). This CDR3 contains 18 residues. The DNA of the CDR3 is TGTGCCACCAGCAGAGATAACCGACTAGCGAATTTCCAAGAGACCCAGTACTTC. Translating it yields CATSRDNRLANFQETQYF.

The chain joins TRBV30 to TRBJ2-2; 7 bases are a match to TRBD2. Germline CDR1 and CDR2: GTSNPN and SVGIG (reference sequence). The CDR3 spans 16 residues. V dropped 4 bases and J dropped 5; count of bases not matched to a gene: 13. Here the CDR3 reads CAWNGASLGGTGELFF. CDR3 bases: TGTGCCTGGAATGGGGCTAGCCTGGGAGGGACCGGGGAGCTGTTTTTT.

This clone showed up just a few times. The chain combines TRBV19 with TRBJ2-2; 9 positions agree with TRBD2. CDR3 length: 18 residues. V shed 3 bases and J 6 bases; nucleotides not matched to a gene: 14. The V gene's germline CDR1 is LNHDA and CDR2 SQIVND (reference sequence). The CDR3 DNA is TGTGCCAGTAGTATTTCCCCCTTGAGCGGGAGGAAGCCCGGGGAGCTGTTTTTT. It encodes CASSISPLSGRKPGELFF.

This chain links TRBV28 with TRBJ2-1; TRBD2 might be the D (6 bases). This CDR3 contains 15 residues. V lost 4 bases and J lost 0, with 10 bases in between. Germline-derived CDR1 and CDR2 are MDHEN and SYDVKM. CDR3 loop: CASSSSASSYNEQFF. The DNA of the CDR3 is TGTGCCAGCAGTTCTAGCGCCAGCTCCTACAATGAGCAGTTCTTC.

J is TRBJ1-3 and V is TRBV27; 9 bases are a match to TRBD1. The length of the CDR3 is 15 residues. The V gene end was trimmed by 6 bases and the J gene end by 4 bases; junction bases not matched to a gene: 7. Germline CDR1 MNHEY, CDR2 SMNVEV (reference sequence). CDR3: CASSLGQGPGNTIYF. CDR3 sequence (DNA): TGTGCCAGCAGCCTAGGACAGGGGCCCGGAAACACCATATATTTT.

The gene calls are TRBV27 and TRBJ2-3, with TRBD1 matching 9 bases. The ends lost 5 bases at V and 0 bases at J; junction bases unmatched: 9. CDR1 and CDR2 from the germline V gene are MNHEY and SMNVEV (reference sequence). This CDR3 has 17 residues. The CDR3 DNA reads TGTGCCAGCAGTCCGGGGACAGGGAAGGGTAGCACAGATACGCAGTATTTT. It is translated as CASSPGTGKGSTDTQYF.

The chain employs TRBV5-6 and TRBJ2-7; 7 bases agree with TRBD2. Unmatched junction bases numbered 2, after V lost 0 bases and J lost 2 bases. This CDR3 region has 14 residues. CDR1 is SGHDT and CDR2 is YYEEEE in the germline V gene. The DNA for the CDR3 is TGTGCCAGCAGCTTGGCTAGCGGACCCTACGAGCAGTACTTC. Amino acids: CASSLASGPYEQYF.

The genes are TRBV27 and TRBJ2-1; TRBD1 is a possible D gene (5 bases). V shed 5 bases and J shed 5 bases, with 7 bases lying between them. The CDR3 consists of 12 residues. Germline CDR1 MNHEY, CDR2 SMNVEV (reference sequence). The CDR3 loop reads CASSKQDNEQFF. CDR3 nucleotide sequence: TGTGCCAGCAGTAAACAGGACAATGAGCAGTTCTTC.

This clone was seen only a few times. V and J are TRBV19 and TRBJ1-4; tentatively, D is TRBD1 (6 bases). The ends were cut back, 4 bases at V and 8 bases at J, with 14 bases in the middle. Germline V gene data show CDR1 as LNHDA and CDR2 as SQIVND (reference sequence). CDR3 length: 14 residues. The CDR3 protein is CASSSRGSREKLFF. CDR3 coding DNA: TGTGCCAGTAGTAGCAGGGGTTCACGAGAAAAACTGTTTTTT. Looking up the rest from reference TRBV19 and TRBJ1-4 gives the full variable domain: DGGITQSPKYLFRKEGQNVTLSCEQNLNHDAMYWYRQDPGQGLRLIYYSQIVNDFQKGDIAEGYSVSREKKESFPLTVTSAQKNPTAFYLCASSSRGSREKLFFGSGTQLSVL.

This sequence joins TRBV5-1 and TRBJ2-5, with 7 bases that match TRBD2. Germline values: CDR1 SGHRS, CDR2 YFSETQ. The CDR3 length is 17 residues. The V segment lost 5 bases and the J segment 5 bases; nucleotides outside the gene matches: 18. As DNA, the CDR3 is TGCGCCAGCAGTCTGGTCCCCTTTGCGGGAGACGGGGAGACCCAGTACTTC. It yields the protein CASSLVPFAGDGETQYF.

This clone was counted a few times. CDR3 amino acids: CASSLFEEVTEAFF. The CDR3 coding sequence is TGTGCCAGCAGCTTGTTCGAGGAGGTTACTGAAGCTTTCTTT. The V and J genes are TRBV5-4 and TRBJ1-1; D not resolved. The V gene lost 1 base and the J gene lost 5 bases, with 12 bases spanning the gap. Germline CDR1 is SGHNT and CDR2 is YYREEE (reference sequence). The CDR3 spans 14 residues.

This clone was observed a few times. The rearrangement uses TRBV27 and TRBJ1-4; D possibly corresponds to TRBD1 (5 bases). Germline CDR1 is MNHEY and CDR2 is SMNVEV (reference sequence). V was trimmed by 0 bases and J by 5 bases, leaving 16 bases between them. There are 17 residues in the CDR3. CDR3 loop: CASSLSNRRGDNEKLFF. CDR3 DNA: TGTGCCAGCAGTTTATCAAACCGCCGCGGGGACAATGAAAAACTGTTTTTT. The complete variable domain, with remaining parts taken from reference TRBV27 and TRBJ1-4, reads EAQVTQNPRYLITVTGKKLTVTCSQNMNHEYMSWYRQDPGLGLRQIYYSMNVEVTDKGDVPEGYKVSRKEKRNFPLILESPSPNQTSLYFCASSLSNRRGDNEKLFFGSGTQLSVL.

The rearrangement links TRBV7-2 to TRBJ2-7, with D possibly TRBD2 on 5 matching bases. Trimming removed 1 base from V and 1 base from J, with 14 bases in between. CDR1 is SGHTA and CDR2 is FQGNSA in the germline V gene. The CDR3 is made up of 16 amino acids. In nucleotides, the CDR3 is TGTGCCAGCAGCTTAGGGTTTGCGGGTCAATCCTACGAGCAGTACTTC. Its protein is CASSLGFAGQSYEQYF.

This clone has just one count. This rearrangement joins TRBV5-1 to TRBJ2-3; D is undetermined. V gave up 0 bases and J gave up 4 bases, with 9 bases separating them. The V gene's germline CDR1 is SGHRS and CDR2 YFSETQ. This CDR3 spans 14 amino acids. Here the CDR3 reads CASSLGSPADTQYF. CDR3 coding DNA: TGCGCCAGCAGCTTGGGAAGTCCAGCAGATACGCAGTATTTT. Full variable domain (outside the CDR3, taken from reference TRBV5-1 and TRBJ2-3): KAGVTQTPRYLIKTRGQQVTLSCSPISGHRSVSWYQQTPGQGLQFLFEYFSETQRNKGNFPGRFSGRQFSNSRSEMNVSTLELGDSALYLCASSLGSPADTQYFGPGTRLTVL.

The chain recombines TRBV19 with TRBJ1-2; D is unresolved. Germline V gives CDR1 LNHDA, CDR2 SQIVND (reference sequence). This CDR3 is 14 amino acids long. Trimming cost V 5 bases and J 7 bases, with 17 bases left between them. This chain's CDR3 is CASSFPPLGSGYTF. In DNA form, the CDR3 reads TGTGCCAGTAGTTTTCCCCCATTGGGCTCTGGCTACACCTTC.

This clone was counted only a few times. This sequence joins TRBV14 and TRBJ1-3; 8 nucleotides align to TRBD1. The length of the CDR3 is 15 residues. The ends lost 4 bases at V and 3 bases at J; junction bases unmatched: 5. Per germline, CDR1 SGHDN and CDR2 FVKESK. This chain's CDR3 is CASSPQGAGGNTIYF. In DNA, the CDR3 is TGTGCCAGCAGCCCCCAGGGGGCAGGTGGAAACACCATATATTTT.

CDR3 residues: CASSPRTSGVGGETQYF. For the CDR3, the DNA is TGTGCCAGCAGCCCCCGGACTAGCGGGGTAGGGGGGGAGACCCAGTACTTC. The rearrangement joins TRBV11-2 to TRBJ2-5, with 12 bases lining up with TRBD2. The junction had 12 bases not matched to a gene; V was cut back by 5 bases and J by 5 bases. The CDR3 totals 17 residues. Germline lookup yields CDR1 SGHAT and CDR2 FQNNGV.

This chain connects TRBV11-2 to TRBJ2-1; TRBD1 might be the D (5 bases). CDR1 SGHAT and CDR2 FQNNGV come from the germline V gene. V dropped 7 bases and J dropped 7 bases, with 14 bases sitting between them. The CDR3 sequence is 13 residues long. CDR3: CASTPQGTNEQFF. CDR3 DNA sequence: TGTGCCAGCACCCCGCAGGGCACAAATGAGCAGTTCTTC.

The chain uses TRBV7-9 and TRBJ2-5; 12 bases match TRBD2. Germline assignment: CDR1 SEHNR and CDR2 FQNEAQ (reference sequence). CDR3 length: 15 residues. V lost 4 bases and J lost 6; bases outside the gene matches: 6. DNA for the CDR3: TGTGCCAGCAGCTCAGGACTAGCGGGAAGTAAGACCCAGTACTTC. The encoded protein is CASSSGLAGSKTQYF.

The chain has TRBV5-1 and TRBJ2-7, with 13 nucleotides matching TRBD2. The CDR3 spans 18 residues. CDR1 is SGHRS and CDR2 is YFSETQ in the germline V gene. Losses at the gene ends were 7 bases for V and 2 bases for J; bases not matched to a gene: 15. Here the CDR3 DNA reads TGCGCCAGCGACCCCGGGACAGGTGGACTAGCGGGGGCCTACGAGCAGTACTTC. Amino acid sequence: CASDPGTGGLAGAYEQYF. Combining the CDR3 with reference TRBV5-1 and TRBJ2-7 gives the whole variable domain KAGVTQTPRYLIKTRGQQVTLSCSPISGHRSVSWYQQTPGQGLQFLFEYFSETQRNKGNFPGRFSGRQFSNSRSEMNVSTLELGDSALYLCASDPGTGGLAGAYEQYFGPGTRLTVT.

The CDR3 loop reads CASSQDLLREPNQPQHF. The CDR3 DNA is TGTGCCAGCAGCCAGGACCTGCTGCGGGAACCCAATCAGCCCCAGCATTTT. The chain employs TRBV4-2 and TRBJ1-5; no reliable D call. The V gene's germline CDR1 is LGHNA and CDR2 YNFKEQ. Trimming took off 3 bases at V and 3 bases at J, with 18 bases between the two ends. The CDR3 has 17 residues.